This TCR beta chain appears in the sequencing data of a study of blood T cell repertoires in COVID-19. Source study methods: Quantification of nucleated cells was approximated via reference gene primer amplification. The table came from immunoSEQ multiplex PCR; TCRdb's copy has only in-frame clones and leaves some out. V and J calls plus clone size are reproduced from that table; the DNA served to infer D and trimming. The repertoire holds around 280,000 clones, with roughly 87% as singletons. This clone was found many times. This CDR3 is built from 15 residues. Sequenced: PBMCs or T cells enriched from blood (not recorded which). The V and J genes are TRBV21-1 and TRBJ1-6; TRBD1, the D gene given by the table, was not confirmed from the DNA. TRBV21-1 is recorded as a pseudogene. This clonotype was obtained from a woman aged 40 to 50 who had recovered from COVID-19. The CDR3 nucleotides are TGTGCCAGCAGCAAAGTAGGACAGGATCCCTCACCCCTCCACTTT. Its translation: CASSKVGQDPSPLHF.